This record looks at one T cell receptor (beta chain) sequence and its context. V lost 1 base, J lost 5 bases, and 7 bases stayed unmatched. The CDR3 loop spans 16 amino acids. In germline, CDR1 is SGHTA, CDR2 FQGNSA. The record originates from a study of control samples from healthy donors and cancer patients. Measured with immunoSEQ multiplex PCR; TCRdb has only the in-frame clones, and not every one. The sample holds approximately 150,000 clones, 91% seen once. This receptor was taken from a man in his thirties or forties in good health. The sequenced sample consisted of blood. V gene TRBV7-2 combines with J gene TRBJ2-2; the match to TRBD2 covers 7 bases. CDR3 sequence (DNA): TGTGCCAGCAGCTTAGTCGCGGGACTACGAACCGGGGAGCTGTTTTTT. Translation gives CASSLVAGLRTGELFF. Using reference TRBV7-2 and TRBJ2-2 for the parts outside the CDR3, the full variable domain is GAGVSQSPSNKVTEKGKDVELRCDPISGHTALYWYRQSLGQGLEFLIYFQGNSAPDKSGLPSDRFSAERTGGSVSTLTIQRTQQEDSAVYLCASSLVAGLRTGELFFGEGSRLTVL.